This T cell receptor beta chain was retrieved from a study of T cell repertoires in cytomegalovirus infection. Study-wide results and limits: CMV-specific HLA-C-restricted TCR beta clonotypes dominated the ex vivo response.

TCRdb reprocessed the reads via MiXCR and lists one record per CDR3 protein. The data hold about 920,000 distinct CDR3 sequences, with under 40% observed a single time. With respect to this clonotype: Its antigen is unknown.

V lost 0 bases and J 8 bases, leaving 7 bases between the germline ends. The CDR3 contains 13 residues. Germline V lookup: CDR1 MNHNS, CDR2 SASEGT. The V gene is TRBV6-1, the J gene TRBJ2-2; unclear D gene. The sample in question was cultured CD8+ T cells from PBMCs, obtained from culture after CMV antigen stimulation. This clonotype was sampled from a human donor in good health (CMV status not recorded). Some clones in this sample may be carry-over from other donors' samples. The CDR3 sequence is CASSEAVGGELFF. DNA for the CDR3: TGTGCCAGCAGTGAAGCGGTGGGGGGGGAGCTGTTTTTT.